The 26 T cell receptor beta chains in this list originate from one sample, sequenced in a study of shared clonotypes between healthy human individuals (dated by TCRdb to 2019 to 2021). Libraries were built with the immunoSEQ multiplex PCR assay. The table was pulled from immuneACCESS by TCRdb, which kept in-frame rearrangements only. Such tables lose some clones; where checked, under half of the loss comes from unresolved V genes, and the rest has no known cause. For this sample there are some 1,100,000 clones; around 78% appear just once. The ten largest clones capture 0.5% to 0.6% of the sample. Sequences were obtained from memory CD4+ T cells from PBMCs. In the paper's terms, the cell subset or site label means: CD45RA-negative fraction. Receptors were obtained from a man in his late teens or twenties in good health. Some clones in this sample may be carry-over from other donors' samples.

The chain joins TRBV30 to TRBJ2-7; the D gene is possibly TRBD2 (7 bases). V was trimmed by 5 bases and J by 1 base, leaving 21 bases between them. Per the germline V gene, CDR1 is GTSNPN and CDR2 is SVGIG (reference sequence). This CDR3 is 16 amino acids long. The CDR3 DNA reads TGTGCCTGGTCGGGGGAGGGGGTTGCGGGTTCCTACGAGCAGTACTTC. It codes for CAWSGEGVAGSYEQYF. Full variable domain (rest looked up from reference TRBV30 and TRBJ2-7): SQTIHQWPATLVQPVGSPLSLECTVEGTSNPNLYWYRQAAGRGLQLLFYSVGIGQISSEVPQNLSASRPQDRQFILSSKKLLLSDSGFYLCAWSGEGVAGSYEQYFGPGTRLTVT.

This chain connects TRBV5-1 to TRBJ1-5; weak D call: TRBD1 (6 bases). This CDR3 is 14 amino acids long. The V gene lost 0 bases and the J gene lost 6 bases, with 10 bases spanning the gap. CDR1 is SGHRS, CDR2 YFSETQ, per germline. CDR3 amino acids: CASSLEGGSQPQHF. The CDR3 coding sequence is TGCGCCAGCAGCTTGGAGGGGGGATCTCAGCCCCAGCATTTT.

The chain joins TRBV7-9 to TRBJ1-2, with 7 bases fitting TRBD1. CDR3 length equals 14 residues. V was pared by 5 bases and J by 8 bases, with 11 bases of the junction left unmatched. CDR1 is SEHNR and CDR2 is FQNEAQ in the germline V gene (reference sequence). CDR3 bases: TGTGCCAGCAGCCCCGAACAGGGGTCGTACGGCTACACCTTC. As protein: CASSPEQGSYGYTF. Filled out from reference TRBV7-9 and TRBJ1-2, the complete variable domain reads DTGVSQNPRHKITKRGQNVTFRCDPISEHNRLYWYRQTLGQGPEFLTYFQNEAQLEKSRLLSDRFSAERPKGSFSTLEIQRTEQGDSAMYLCASSPEQGSYGYTFGSGTRLTVV.

The CDR3 DNA reads as TGCGCCAGCAGCTTACTAGGGGTCTTTAATGAGCAGTTCTTC. Its protein is CASSLLGVFNEQFF. The chain links TRBV5-1 to TRBJ2-1; D is tentatively TRBD1 or TRBD2 (5 bases each). Germline V gene sequence: CDR1 SGHRS, CDR2 YFSETQ. V lost 2 bases to trimming and J lost 7 bases, with 13 bases between them. CDR3 size: 14 residues. Filled out from reference TRBV5-1 and TRBJ2-1, the complete variable domain reads KAGVTQTPRYLIKTRGQQVTLSCSPISGHRSVSWYQQTPGQGLQFLFEYFSETQRNKGNFPGRFSGRQFSNSRSEMNVSTLELGDSALYLCASSLLGVFNEQFFGPGTRLTVL.

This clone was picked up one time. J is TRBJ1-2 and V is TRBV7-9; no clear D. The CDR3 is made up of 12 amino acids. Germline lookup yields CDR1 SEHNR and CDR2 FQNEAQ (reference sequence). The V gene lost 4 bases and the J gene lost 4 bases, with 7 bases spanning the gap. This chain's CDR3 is CASSSRGYGYTF. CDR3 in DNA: TGTGCCAGCAGCTCCCGCGGCTATGGCTACACCTTC.

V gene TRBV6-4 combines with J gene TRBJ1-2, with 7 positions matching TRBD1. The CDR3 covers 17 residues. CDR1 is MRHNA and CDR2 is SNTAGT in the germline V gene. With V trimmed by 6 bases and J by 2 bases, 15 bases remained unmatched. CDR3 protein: CASSVPGRDSYNYGYTF. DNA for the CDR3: TGTGCCAGCAGCGTCCCTGGAAGGGACAGTTACAACTATGGCTACACCTTC.

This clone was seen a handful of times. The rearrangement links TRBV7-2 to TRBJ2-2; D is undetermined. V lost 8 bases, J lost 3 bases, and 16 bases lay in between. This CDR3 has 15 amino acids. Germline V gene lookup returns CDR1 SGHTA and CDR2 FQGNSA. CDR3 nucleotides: TGTGCCAGCCGTCGGCAACTCACCGACACCGGGGAGCTGTTTTTT. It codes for CASRRQLTDTGELFF.

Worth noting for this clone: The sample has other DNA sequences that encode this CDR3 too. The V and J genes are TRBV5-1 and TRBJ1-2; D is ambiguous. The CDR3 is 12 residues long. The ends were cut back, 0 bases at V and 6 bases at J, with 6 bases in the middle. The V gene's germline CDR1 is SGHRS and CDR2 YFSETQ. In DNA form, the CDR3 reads TGCGCCAGCAGCTTGGACGGCAATGGCTACACCTTC. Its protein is CASSLDGNGYTF. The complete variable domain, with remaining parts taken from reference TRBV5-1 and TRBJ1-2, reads KAGVTQTPRYLIKTRGQQVTLSCSPISGHRSVSWYQQTPGQGLQFLFEYFSETQRNKGNFPGRFSGRQFSNSRSEMNVSTLELGDSALYLCASSLDGNGYTFGSGTRLTVV.

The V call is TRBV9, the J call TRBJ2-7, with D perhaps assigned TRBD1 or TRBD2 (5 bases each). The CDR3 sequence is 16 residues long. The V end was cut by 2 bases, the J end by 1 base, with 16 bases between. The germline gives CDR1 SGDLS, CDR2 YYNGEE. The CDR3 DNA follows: TGTGCCAGCAGCGTTTACCGAGGGGCAGGTTCCTACGAGCAGTACTTC. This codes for CASSVYRGAGSYEQYF.

CDR3 coding DNA: TGCAGCGTAGAAAACAGGGGTTCCGTCACTGAAGCTTTCTTT. Amino acid sequence: CSVENRGSVTEAFF. The chain employs TRBV29-1 and TRBJ1-1; 7 positions agree with TRBD1. Germline loops: CDR1 SQVTM, CDR2 ANQGSEA. J gave up 4 bases and V 6 bases, and 11 bases lay outside the gene matches. The CDR3 sequence is 14 residues long.

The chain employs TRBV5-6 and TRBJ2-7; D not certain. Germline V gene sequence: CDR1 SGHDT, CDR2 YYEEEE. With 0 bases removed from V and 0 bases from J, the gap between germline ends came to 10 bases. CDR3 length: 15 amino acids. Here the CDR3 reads CASSLAVLDSYEQYF. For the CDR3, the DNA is TGTGCCAGCAGCTTGGCCGTATTAGACTCCTACGAGCAGTACTTC.

CDR3 loop: CAWNQGFGPNEQFF. The CDR3, as DNA: TGTGCCTGGAACCAGGGGTTTGGGCCCAATGAGCAGTTCTTC. The V call is TRBV30, the J call TRBJ2-1; a possible D gene is TRBD1 (6 bases). Germline CDR1 reads GTSNPN; CDR2 reads SVGIG (reference sequence). The V and J ends lost 4 bases and 6 bases respectively, with 16 bases between them. CDR3 length: 14 amino acids.

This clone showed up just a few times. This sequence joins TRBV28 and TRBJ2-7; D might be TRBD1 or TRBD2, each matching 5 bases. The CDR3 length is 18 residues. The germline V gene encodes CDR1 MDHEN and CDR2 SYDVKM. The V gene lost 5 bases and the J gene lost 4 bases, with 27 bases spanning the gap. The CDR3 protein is CASSHSVLKPGRDYEQYF. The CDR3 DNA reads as TGTGCCAGCAGTCATTCGGTATTAAAACCGGGACGGGATTACGAGCAGTACTTC.

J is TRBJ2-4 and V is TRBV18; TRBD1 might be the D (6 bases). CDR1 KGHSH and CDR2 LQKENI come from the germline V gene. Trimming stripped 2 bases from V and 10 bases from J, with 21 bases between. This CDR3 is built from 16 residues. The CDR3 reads CASSPDSGTRGYIQYF. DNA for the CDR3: TGTGCCAGCTCACCAGATTCCGGGACAAGGGGTTATATTCAGTACTTC.

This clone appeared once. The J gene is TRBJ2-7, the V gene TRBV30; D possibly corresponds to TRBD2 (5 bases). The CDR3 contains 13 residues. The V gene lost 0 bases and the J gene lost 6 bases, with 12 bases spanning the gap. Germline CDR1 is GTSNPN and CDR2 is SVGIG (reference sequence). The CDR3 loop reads CAWSVLIRGEQYF. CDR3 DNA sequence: TGTGCCTGGAGTGTACTGATCCGGGGCGAGCAGTACTTC.

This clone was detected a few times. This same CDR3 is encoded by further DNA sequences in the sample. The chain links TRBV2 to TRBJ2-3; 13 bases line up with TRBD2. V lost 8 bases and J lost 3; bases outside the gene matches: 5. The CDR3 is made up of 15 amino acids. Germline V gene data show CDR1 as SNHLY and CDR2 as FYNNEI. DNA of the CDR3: TGTGCCAGCTCCGGACTAGCGGGAGTTACAGATACGCAGTATTTT. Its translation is CASSGLAGVTDTQYF.

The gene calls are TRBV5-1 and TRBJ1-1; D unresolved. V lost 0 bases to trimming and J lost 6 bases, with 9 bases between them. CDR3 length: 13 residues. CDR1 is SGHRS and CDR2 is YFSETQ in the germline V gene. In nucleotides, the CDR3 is TGCGCCAGCAGCTTGGGACCTAACGCTGAAGCTTTCTTT. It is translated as CASSLGPNAEAFF.

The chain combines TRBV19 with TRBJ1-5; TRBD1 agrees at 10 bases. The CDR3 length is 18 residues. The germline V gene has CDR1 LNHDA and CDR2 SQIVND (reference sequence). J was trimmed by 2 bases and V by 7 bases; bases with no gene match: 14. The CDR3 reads CASTSRDRGKGGNQPQHF. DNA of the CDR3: TGTGCCAGTACCTCCCGGGACAGGGGTAAAGGGGGCAATCAGCCCCAGCATTTT.

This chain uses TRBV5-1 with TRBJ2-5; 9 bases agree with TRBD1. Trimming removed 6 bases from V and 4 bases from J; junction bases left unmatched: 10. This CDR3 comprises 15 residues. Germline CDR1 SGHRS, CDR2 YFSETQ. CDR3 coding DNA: TGCGCCAGCACCAATACAGGGGGCGGTGGAGAGACCCAGTACTTC. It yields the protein CASTNTGGGGETQYF.

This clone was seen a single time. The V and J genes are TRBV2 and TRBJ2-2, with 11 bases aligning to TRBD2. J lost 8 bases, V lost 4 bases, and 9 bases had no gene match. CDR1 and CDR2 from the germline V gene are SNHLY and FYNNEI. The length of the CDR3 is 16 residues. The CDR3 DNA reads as TGTGCCAGCAGTGGCTATTTAGCGGGAGGGCTTGGGGAGCTGTTTTTT. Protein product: CASSGYLAGGLGELFF. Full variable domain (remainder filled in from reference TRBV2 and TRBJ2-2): EPEVTQTPSHQVTQMGQEVILRCVPISNHLYFYWYRQILGQKVEFLVSFYNNEISEKSEIFDDQFSVERPDGSNFTLKIRSTKLEDSAMYFCASSGYLAGGLGELFFGEGSRLTVL.

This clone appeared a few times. CDR3: CASSLAGGALAYGYTF. CDR3 sequence (DNA): TGTGCCAGCAGTTTGGCGGGGGGCGCCTTGGCCTATGGCTACACCTTC. The genes are TRBV28 and TRBJ1-2; possible D gene TRBD1, 6 bases. CDR3 length: 16 amino acids. Germline CDR1 and CDR2: MDHEN and SYDVKM. V lost 3 bases, J lost 4 bases, and 18 bases lay in between.

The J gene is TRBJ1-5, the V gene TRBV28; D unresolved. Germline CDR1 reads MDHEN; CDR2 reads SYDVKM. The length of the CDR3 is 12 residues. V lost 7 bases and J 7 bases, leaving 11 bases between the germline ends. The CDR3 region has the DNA TGTGCCAGCACCATACAGCAACAGCCCCAGCATTTT. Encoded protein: CASTIQQQPQHF.

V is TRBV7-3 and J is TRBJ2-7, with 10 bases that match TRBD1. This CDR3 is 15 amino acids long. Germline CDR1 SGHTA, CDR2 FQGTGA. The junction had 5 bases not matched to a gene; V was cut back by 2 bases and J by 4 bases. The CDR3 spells CASSLGTGASYEQYF. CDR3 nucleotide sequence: TGTGCCAGCAGCTTAGGGACAGGGGCCTCTTACGAGCAGTACTTC.

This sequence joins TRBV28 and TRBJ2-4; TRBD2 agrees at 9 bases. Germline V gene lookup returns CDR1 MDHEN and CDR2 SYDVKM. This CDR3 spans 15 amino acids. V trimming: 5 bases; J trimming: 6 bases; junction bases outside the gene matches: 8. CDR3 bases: TGTGCCAGCAGTGAAGCGGCGGGAGGGAGAAACATTCAGTACTTC. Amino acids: CASSEAAGGRNIQYF.

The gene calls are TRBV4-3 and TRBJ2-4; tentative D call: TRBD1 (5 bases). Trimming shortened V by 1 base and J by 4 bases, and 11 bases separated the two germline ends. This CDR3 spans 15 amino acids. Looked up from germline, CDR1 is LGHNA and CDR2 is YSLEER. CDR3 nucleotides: TGCGCCAGCAGCCAAGGGACACCAGGAAAAAACATTCAGTACTTC. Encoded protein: CASSQGTPGKNIQYF.

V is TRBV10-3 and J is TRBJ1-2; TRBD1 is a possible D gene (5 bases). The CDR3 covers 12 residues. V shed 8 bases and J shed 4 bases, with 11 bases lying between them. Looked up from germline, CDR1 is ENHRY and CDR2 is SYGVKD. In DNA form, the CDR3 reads TGTGCCATCGGGGGACCCCCCTATGGCTACACCTTC. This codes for CAIGGPPYGYTF.